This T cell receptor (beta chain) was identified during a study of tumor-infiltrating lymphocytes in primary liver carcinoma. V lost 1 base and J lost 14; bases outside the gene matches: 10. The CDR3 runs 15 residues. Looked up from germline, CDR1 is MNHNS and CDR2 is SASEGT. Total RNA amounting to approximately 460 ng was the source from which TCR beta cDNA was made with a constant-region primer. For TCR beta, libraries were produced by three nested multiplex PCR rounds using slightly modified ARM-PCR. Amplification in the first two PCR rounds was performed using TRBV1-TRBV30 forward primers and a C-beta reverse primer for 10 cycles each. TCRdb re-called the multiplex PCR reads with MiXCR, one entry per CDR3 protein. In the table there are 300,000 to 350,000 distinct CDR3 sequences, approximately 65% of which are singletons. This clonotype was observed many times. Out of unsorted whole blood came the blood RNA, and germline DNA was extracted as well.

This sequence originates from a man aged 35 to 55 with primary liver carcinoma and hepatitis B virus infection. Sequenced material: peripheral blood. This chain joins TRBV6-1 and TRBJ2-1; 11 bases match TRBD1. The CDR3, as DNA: TGTGCCAGCAGTGAAGTGGACAGGGGGCGAACTTCCGAGTTCTTC. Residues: CASSEVDRGRTSEFF.